This T cell receptor beta chain originates from a study of blood T cell repertoires in COVID-19. Study as a whole: The United States, Italy and Spain supplied acute and convalescent COVID-19 samples. T cells, B-cell-depleted T cells, or PBMCs supplied cDNA or gDNA.

In the source study's methods: The authors estimated nucleated cell counts from reference gene primer amplification. Generated by immunoSEQ multiplex PCR, the TCRdb table keeps only in-frame clones and is missing some. Clonal size and the V and J genes are those of that table, whereas D and trimming came from the DNA. The sample lists around 270,000 clones; 65% to 90% were seen once. The V gene's germline CDR1 is DFQATT and CDR2 SNEGSKA (reference sequence). V lost 7 bases and J 9 bases, leaving 13 bases between the germline ends. The length of the CDR3 is 11 residues. V and J are TRBV20-1 and TRBJ2-1; D is undetermined. The clonotype was recovered from a man younger than 45 with active or convalescent COVID-19. Specimen: peripheral blood. The CDR3 region has the DNA TGCAGTGTTAGCCCCGGAGTTGAGCAGTTCTTC. Residues: CSVSPGVEQFF.